The 11 T cell receptor beta chains reported below all come from one sample, sequenced in a study of cytomegalovirus exposure and HLA in healthy donors. Sequencing was performed with immunoSEQ multiplex PCR; in TCRdb, only in-frame clones are kept and a portion is missing. The data show a few hundred thousand clones, 90% seen once. The sample consisted of PBMCs. The receptors come from a woman aged 18-30 years in good health and CMV-seronegative.

This clone has a handful of counts. The same CDR3 can be traced to other DNA sequences in this sample. V and J are TRBV20-1 and TRBJ2-5; D unclear. Germline-derived CDR1 and CDR2 are DFQATT and SNEGSKA (reference sequence). The V end was cut by 2 bases, the J end by 4 bases, with 5 bases between. The CDR3 runs 11 residues. The CDR3 spells CSARPGETQYF. CDR3 in DNA: TGCAGTGCTAGACCGGGAGAGACCCAGTACTTC.

The rearrangement links TRBV5-1 to TRBJ2-6, with TRBD1 matching 7 bases. Germline loops: CDR1 SGHRS, CDR2 YFSETQ. V was clipped by 0 bases and J by 7 bases; unmatched bases: 13. The CDR3 contains 18 residues. CDR3 sequence (DNA): TGCGCCAGCAGCTTGGCTCCCGGTAGGGGGCTCGACGCCAACGTCCTGACTTTC. Encoded protein: CASSLAPGRGLDANVLTF.

The genes are TRBV4-3 and TRBJ1-1; perhaps TRBD1 as D (5 bases). Trimming shortened V by 3 bases and J by 1 base, and 15 bases separated the two germline ends. The CDR3 is 16 amino acids. Per the germline V gene, CDR1 is LGHNA and CDR2 is YSLEER. In DNA, the CDR3 is TGCGCCAGCAGCCAGTCTGCAGGGTGGAGGAACACTGAAGCTTTCTTT. Translating it yields CASSQSAGWRNTEAFF.

The rearrangement joins TRBV10-2 to TRBJ1-3; 8 bases are shared with TRBD1. The CDR3 has 16 residues. Trimming took 4 bases from V and 3 from J; bases not matched to a gene: 8. CDR1 is WSHSY, CDR2 SAAADI, per germline. The CDR3 nucleotides read TGCGCCAGCAGTGCCGGCAGGGGGCGTTTTGGAAACACCATATATTTT. Its translation: CASSAGRGRFGNTIYF.

CDR3 nucleotides: TGCAGCGTTGAAGGGCGGGGTCACTACAATGAGCAGTTCTTC. Its translation is CSVEGRGHYNEQFF. The V gene is TRBV29-1, the J gene TRBJ2-1, with a weak D call TRBD2 (6 bases). The V gene lost 1 base and the J gene lost 3 bases, with 10 bases spanning the gap. Germline V gene sequence: CDR1 SQVTM, CDR2 ANQGSEA. This CDR3 spans 14 amino acids.

This chain connects TRBV9 to TRBJ2-1; 7 bases are a match to TRBD2. Germline values: CDR1 SGDLS, CDR2 YYNGEE. Trimming cost V 7 bases and J 6 bases; bases outside gene matches: 19. The CDR3 spans 17 residues. The CDR3: CASGGRGNNLPPNEQFF. CDR3 bases: TGTGCCAGCGGAGGGCGGGGGAACAATCTCCCCCCCAATGAGCAGTTCTTC.

The count of this clone is one. The genes are TRBV28 and TRBJ1-5; D possibly corresponds to TRBD1 (5 bases). Germline CDR1 reads MDHEN; CDR2 reads SYDVKM. V dropped 3 bases and J dropped 3 bases, with 21 bases sitting between them. This CDR3 is 18 amino acids long. Here the CDR3 reads CASSFLILGRAPNQPQHF. The DNA of the CDR3 is TGTGCCAGCAGTTTCTTGATCTTGGGCAGGGCCCCCAATCAGCCCCAGCATTTT.

The CDR3 sequence: CASSFGLAGLQETQYF. For the CDR3, the DNA is TGCGCCAGCAGCTTCGGACTAGCGGGGCTCCAAGAGACCCAGTACTTC. J is TRBJ2-5 and V is TRBV5-1; 12 nucleotides align to TRBD2. Germline CDR1 and CDR2: SGHRS and YFSETQ. The trim removed 2 bases at V and 1 base at J, leaving 3 bases unmatched. The CDR3 extends over 16 amino acids.

V usage is TRBV7-6 and J usage is TRBJ1-1; no clear D gene. Germline V gene lookup returns CDR1 SGHVS and CDR2 FNYEAQ. V was clipped by 3 bases and J by 1 base, with 12 bases between them. The CDR3 loop spans 15 amino acids. The CDR3 DNA follows: TGTGCCAGCAGCTTGCGGGTTGCGGGGAACACTGAAGCTTTCTTT. Translated: CASSLRVAGNTEAFF. The full variable domain, rest sourced from reference TRBV7-6 and TRBJ1-1, is GAGVSQSPRYKVTKRGQDVALRCDPISGHVSLYWYRQALGQGPEFLTYFNYEAQQDKSGLPNDRFSAERPEGSISTLTIQRTEQRDSAMYRCASSLRVAGNTEAFFGQGTRLTVV.

The chain links TRBV6-6 to TRBJ1-2, with 10 bases that match TRBD1. In germline, CDR1 is MNHNY, CDR2 SVGAGI (reference sequence). J lost 5 bases, V lost 2 bases, and 8 bases had no gene match. The CDR3 spans 16 residues. CDR3 nucleotides: TGTGCCAGCAGTTACACGGCGACAGGGGGCCCATATGGCTACACCTTC. This gives the protein CASSYTATGGPYGYTF.

The table lists this clone with a count of one. V usage is TRBV7-8 and J usage is TRBJ1-2; D unclear. This CDR3 is 14 amino acids long. Trimming shortened V by 5 bases and J by 2 bases, and 12 bases separated the two germline ends. The germline V gene encodes CDR1 SGHVS and CDR2 FQNEAQ. Here the CDR3 DNA reads TGTGCCAGCAGCCCCACATCCGGGAACTATGGCTACACCTTC. Amino acids: CASSPTSGNYGYTF.